The entry that follows covers one T cell receptor beta chain sequence. Antigen: not known. Germline V gene lookup returns CDR1 ENHRY and CDR2 SYGVKD. CDR3 size: 14 residues. With 9 bases clipped from V and 2 bases from J, the junction kept 10 bases outside the gene matches. These data originate in a study of T cells in Graves' hyperthyroidism and ophthalmopathy. About the study: Peripheral blood collection took place at initial diagnosis, before any treatment.

The CDR3 regions of TCR beta were amplified from RNA transcripts. A set of HTBI primers served as the primers for a first-round RT-PCR of the TCR CDR3. A single record per CDR3 protein comes from TCRdb applying MiXCR to the multiplex PCR reads. The sample lists about 290,000 distinct CDR3 sequences; about 15% were seen once. Overall study findings and caveats: Ophthalmopathy and stable hyperthyroidism were told apart by a 13 V-J model.

The chain uses TRBV10-3 and TRBJ2-7, with TRBD1 matching over 7 bases. Sequencing used blood. The origin of this receptor is a man under 40 with Graves' hyperthyroidism. CDR3 sequence: CAISRQGGTYEQYF. CDR3 DNA sequence: TGTGCCATTTCCCGACAGGGTGGGACCTACGAGCAGTACTTC.